One TCR beta chain is described in this entry. Its antigen is unknown. This record comes from a study of shared clonotypes between healthy human individuals. On the study more broadly: Researchers drew samples from a couple of women and three men aged 18 to 49.

Germline CDR1 and CDR2: MNHEY and SMNVEV (reference sequence). The CDR3 totals 16 residues. The V and J ends lost 3 bases and 0 bases respectively, with 12 bases between them. All of the donors resided in Nashville, Tennessee, and each was a Caucasian adult. Clones were sequenced by immunoSEQ multiplex PCR, and TCRdb holds only the in-frame ones, with some missing. The sample holds fewer than 700,000 clones; about 80% are singletons and the top ten take about 12%. Findings and caveats of the study: Clonotype sharing levels among donors were expected to vary with sequencing depth. The authors sampled blood alone, and tissue repertoires likely differ.

The receptor's source is a woman aged 40-49 years in good health. Some clones in this sample may be carry-over from other donors' samples. This chain connects TRBV27 to TRBJ2-1; D gene unclear. The specimen sequenced was PBMCs. The CDR3 spells CASSLVGLSSYNEQFF. CDR3 nucleotides: TGTGCCAGCAGTTTGGTCGGATTAAGCTCCTACAATGAGCAGTTCTTC.